This entry lists 7 T cell receptor beta chains sequenced from one sample in a study of T cells in Graves' hyperthyroidism and ophthalmopathy. Researchers took RNA transcripts and amplified the TCR beta CDR3 regions from them. Carried out on the TCR CDR3, a first-round RT-PCR used the HTBI primer set. A single record per CDR3 protein comes from TCRdb applying MiXCR to the multiplex PCR reads. The data show approximately 620,000 distinct CDR3 sequences, with more than 15% seen just once and roughly 3.5% held by the top ten. The sequenced sample was blood. The origin of the receptors is a woman between 40 and 50 years old with Graves' ophthalmopathy.

This clonotype was counted at least ten times. This sequence joins TRBV30 and TRBJ1-6; no firm D call. CDR1 and CDR2 from the germline V gene are GTSNPN and SVGIG (reference sequence). V was shortened by 1 base and J by 14 bases, with 15 bases between the two germline ends. The CDR3 covers 13 residues. In DNA, the CDR3 is TGTGCCTGGAGTGACGTTGGTGGAGTCACCCTCCACTTT. Encoded protein: CAWSDVGGVTLHF. The whole variable domain, filled in from reference TRBV30 and TRBJ1-6, reads SQTIHQWPATLVQPVGSPLSLECTVEGTSNPNLYWYRQAAGRGLQLLFYSVGIGQISSEVPQNLSASRPQDRQFILSSKKLLLSDSGFYLCAWSDVGGVTLHFGNGTRLTVT.

The J gene is TRBJ2-1, the V gene TRBV5-5; tentative D call: TRBD1 (6 bases). V was shortened by 4 bases and J by 3 bases, with 11 bases between the two germline ends. Per the germline V gene, CDR1 is SGHKS and CDR2 is YYEKEE (reference sequence). The CDR3 spans 14 residues. The CDR3, as DNA: TGTGCCAGCAGCGGGACACCGATCTACAATGAGCAGTTCTTC. Translation: CASSGTPIYNEQFF. Full variable domain (remainder filled in from reference TRBV5-5 and TRBJ2-1): DAGVTQSPTHLIKTRGQQVTLRCSPISGHKSVSWYQQVLGQGPQFIFQYYEKEERGRGNFPDRFSARQFPNYSSELNVNALLLGDSALYLCASSGTPIYNEQFFGPGTRLTVL.

This clonotype was detected many times. This chain links TRBV3-1 with TRBJ1-1; 10 bases fit TRBD1. The length of the CDR3 is 15 residues. V lost 2 bases to trimming and J lost 5 bases; unmatched junction nucleotides: 5. Germline lookup yields CDR1 LGHDT and CDR2 YNNKEL (reference sequence). The DNA of the CDR3 is TGTGCCAGCAGCCAACCGGGACAGGGGAGTACTGAAGCTTTCTTT. This gives the protein CASSQPGQGSTEAFF.

V gene TRBV3-1 combines with J gene TRBJ2-7; D might be TRBD1 (6 bases). This CDR3 has 15 residues. Trimming took 0 bases from V and 3 from J, leaving 12 bases between them. CDR1 and CDR2 (germline): LGHDT, YNNKEL (reference sequence). This CDR3 reads CASSQEGDRRYEQYF. CDR3 coding DNA: TGTGCCAGCAGCCAAGAGGGCGACAGGCGCTACGAGCAGTACTTC.

The sample holds a few counts of this clonotype. The chain combines TRBV12-3 or TRBV12-4 with TRBJ2-1; 11 bases are shared with TRBD1. The CDR3 covers 16 residues. V lost 2 bases and J lost 5; bases outside the gene matches: 5. The CDR3: CASSLRDRGLNNEQFF. CDR3 DNA: TGTGCCAGCAGTTTAAGGGACAGGGGGTTGAACAATGAGCAGTTCTTC.

This clonotype was seen a handful of times. The chain has TRBV5-1 and TRBJ1-1; a weak D match, TRBD1 (6 bases). Trimming stripped 1 base from V and 1 base from J, with 8 bases between. Germline values: CDR1 SGHRS, CDR2 YFSETQ. The CDR3 totals 14 residues. CDR3 protein: CASSLWGQNTEAFF. Written as DNA, the CDR3 is TGCGCCAGCAGCTTGTGGGGGCAGAACACTGAAGCTTTCTTT.

J is TRBJ2-5 and V is TRBV7-2; D unresolved. Per the germline V gene, CDR1 is SGHTA and CDR2 is FQGNSA. V lost 4 bases and J 5 bases, leaving 17 bases between the germline ends. This CDR3 comprises 15 residues. The CDR3 DNA follows: TGTGCCAGCAGCTCCCCCAGGCTGGAAAAGGAGACCCAGTACTTC. Its protein product is CASSSPRLEKETQYF.